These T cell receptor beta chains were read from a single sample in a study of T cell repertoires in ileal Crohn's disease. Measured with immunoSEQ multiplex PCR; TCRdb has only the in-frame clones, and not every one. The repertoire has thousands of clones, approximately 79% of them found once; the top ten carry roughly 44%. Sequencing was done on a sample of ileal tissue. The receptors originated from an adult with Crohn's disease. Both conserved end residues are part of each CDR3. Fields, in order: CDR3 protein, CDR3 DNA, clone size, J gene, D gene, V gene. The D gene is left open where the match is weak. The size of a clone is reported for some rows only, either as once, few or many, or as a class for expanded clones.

CASSFIRHGETQYF	TGTGCCAGCAGCTTTATCAGGCACGGAGAGACCCAGTACTTC	-	TRBJ2-5	-	TRBV7-6
CASSLHTDYTGELFF	TGTGCCAGCAGCTTACACACCGATTACACCGGGGAGCTGTTTTTT	-	TRBJ2-2	-	TRBV11-2
CASSIGGAGTGVNTEAFF	TGTGCCAGTAGCATTGGAGGGGCTGGGACAGGGGTGAACACTGAAGCTTTCTTT	medium-sized	TRBJ1-1	TRBD1	TRBV19
CASSLGWNEQFF	TGTGCCAGCAGCCTTGGCTGGAATGAGCAGTTCTTC	-	TRBJ2-1	-	TRBV7-9
CASTRTPSGETQYF	TGTGCCAGCACCCGGACACCGTCAGGGGAGACCCAGTACTTC	few	TRBJ2-5	-	TRBV6-6
CASSLGFMGETGNTIYF	TGCGCCAGCAGCTTGGGCTTTATGGGAGAGACTGGAAACACCATATATTTT	-	TRBJ1-3	-	TRBV5-1
CASSGPGTGGENYGYTF	TGTGCCAGCAGTGGTCCCGGGACAGGGGGCGAGAACTATGGCTACACCTTC	hyperexpanded	TRBJ1-2	TRBD1	TRBV25-1
CASSGRHYGYTF	TGTGCCAGCAGCGGACGTCACTATGGCTACACCTTC	-	TRBJ1-2	-	TRBV21-1
CASRQEAEAFF	TGCGCCAGCAGGCAAGAGGCTGAAGCTTTCTTT	few	TRBJ1-1	-	TRBV10-2
CAWSVGQPDQPQHF	TGTGCCTGGAGCGTCGGACAGCCTGATCAGCCCCAGCATTTT	-	TRBJ1-5	-	TRBV30
CASIGPGQGNTGELFF	TGTGCCAGCATCGGACCGGGACAGGGTAACACCGGGGAGCTGTTTTTT	-	TRBJ2-2	TRBD1	TRBV27
CASSLMGAETFNYGYTF	TGTGCCAGCAGCTTGATGGGAGCCGAAACTTTTAACTATGGCTACACCTTC	once	TRBJ1-2	-	TRBV5-4
CASSRSAGTDTQYF	TGTGCCAGCAGTAGATCTGCGGGCACAGATACGCAGTATTTT	few	TRBJ2-3	-	TRBV7-2
CASSLGLGAGELFF	TGTGCCAGCAGCTTAGGACTAGGTGCCGGGGAGCTGTTTTTT	-	TRBJ2-2	-	TRBV7-2
CASSSAGTGGNEQFF	TGTGCCAGCAGCAGTGCCGGGACAGGGGGCAATGAGCAGTTCTTC	-	TRBJ2-1	TRBD1	TRBV6-5
CASSYGSSGTGTQYF	TGTGCCAGCAGTTACGGGTCTAGCGGGACGGGTACGCAGTATTTT	-	TRBJ2-3	TRBD2	TRBV10-3
CASSGDNLYEQFF	TGTGCCAGCAGCGGGGACAATCTTTATGAGCAGTTCTTC	-	TRBJ2-1	-	TRBV5-4
CASSGSGLNTGELFF	TGTGCCAGCAGCGGTAGCGGGCTAAACACCGGGGAGCTGTTTTTT	-	TRBJ2-2	TRBD2	TRBV9
CASSPPGSGQPQHF	TGTGCCAGCAGTCCTCCGGGATCAGGACAGCCCCAGCATTTT	-	TRBJ1-5	-	TRBV27
CASSRGRVGTEAFF	TGTGCCAGCAGCCGTGGACGGGTCGGCACTGAAGCTTTCTTT	-	TRBJ1-1	-	TRBV6-5
CASSPHSYGELFF	TGTGCCAGCAGCCCCCATAGTTACGGGGAGCTGTTTTTT	-	TRBJ2-2	-	TRBV7-2
CASSLDGNTEAFF	TGTGCCAGCAGCTTAGATGGGAACACTGAAGCTTTCTTT	-	TRBJ1-1	-	TRBV11-2
CASSWGTYEQYF	TGTGCCAGCAGTTGGGGGACCTACGAGCAGTACTTC	few	TRBJ2-7	-	TRBV28
CASSQILSGRHRGLAKNIQYF	TGTGCCAGCAGCCAAATTCTCAGCGGGAGACACCGAGGACTAGCCAAAAACATTCAGTACTTC	-	TRBJ2-4	TRBD2	TRBV4-2
CASSPSAGGAYGYTF	TGTGCCAGTAGTCCTAGCGCGGGGGGCGCCTATGGCTACACCTTC	-	TRBJ1-2	-	TRBV19
CATSTSADTQYF	TGTGCCACCAGCACTAGCGCAGATACGCAGTATTTT	-	TRBJ2-3	-	TRBV15
CASSAGTGGSYGYTF	TGTGCCAGTAGTGCGGGGACAGGGGGCAGCTATGGCTACACCTTC	medium-sized	TRBJ1-2	TRBD1	TRBV19
CASSLSSQGIGSNQPQHF	TGTGCCAGCAGTTTATCGTCTCAGGGGATCGGAAGCAATCAGCCCCAGCATTTT	-	TRBJ1-5	-	TRBV28
CASSSWERSYNEQFF	TGTGCCAGTAGTTCCTGGGAGCGCTCCTACAATGAGCAGTTCTTC	-	TRBJ2-1	-	TRBV19
CASSLDGNTIYF	TGCGCCAGCAGCTTGGATGGAAACACCATATATTTT	-	TRBJ1-3	-	TRBV5-1
CASNPGGSTDTQYF	TGTGCCAGTAACCCTGGGGGTTCCACAGATACGCAGTATTTT	once	TRBJ2-3	-	TRBV19
CASSEPPSWDTEAFF	TGTGCCAGCAGTGAGCCGCCGTCTTGGGACACTGAAGCTTTCTTT	once	TRBJ1-1	-	TRBV6-1
CASSENRAGNTIYF	TGTGCCAGCAGTGAGAACAGGGCTGGAAACACCATATATTTT	-	TRBJ1-3	-	TRBV2
CASSIRQGAIYEQYF	TGTGCCAGCAGCATAAGACAGGGGGCCATCTACGAGCAGTACTTC	-	TRBJ2-7	TRBD1	TRBV7-6
CASSVRQGGGETQYF	TGTGCCAGCAGTGTGCGACAGGGGGGCGGGGAGACCCAGTACTTC	-	TRBJ2-5	TRBD1	TRBV2
CASNSKTGQALADGYTF	TGTGCCAGCAACTCAAAGACAGGGCAGGCTCTTGCTGATGGCTACACCTTC	-	TRBJ1-2	TRBD1	TRBV5-4
CASSPNSRVPGNTIYF	TGTGCCAGCAGTCCTAACTCACGAGTTCCTGGAAACACCATATATTTT	-	TRBJ1-3	-	TRBV28
CASSPPQGGNNEQFF	TGTGCCAGCAGCCCTCCTCAGGGCGGAAACAATGAGCAGTTCTTC	-	TRBJ2-1	-	TRBV11-2
CAWGLAGADTQYF	TGTGCCTGGGGACTAGCGGGAGCAGATACGCAGTATTTT	-	TRBJ2-3	TRBD2	TRBV30
CASSFRQGNTGELFF	TGTGCCAGCAGCTTTAGGCAGGGGAACACCGGGGAGCTGTTTTTT	-	TRBJ2-2	-	TRBV7-3
CASSPSGVRGYEQYF	TGTGCCAGCAGTCCTAGCGGGGTTAGGGGGTACGAGCAGTACTTC	few	TRBJ2-7	TRBD2	TRBV6-1
CASSPRPGGGYNEQFF	TGTGCCAGCAGCCCCAGACCCGGGGGGGGTTACAATGAGCAGTTCTTC	once	TRBJ2-1	TRBD2	TRBV7-2
CASSLTYDRAGYTF	TGTGCCAGCAGTTTAACCTATGACAGAGCAGGCTACACCTTC	-	TRBJ1-2	-	TRBV27
CASSLSGTGTEAFF	TGTGCCAGCAGCTTATCTGGGACAGGCACTGAAGCTTTCTTT	-	TRBJ1-1	TRBD1	TRBV7-2
CASSLSQGNTEAFF	TGTGCCAGCAGCTTAAGTCAGGGGAACACTGAAGCTTTCTTT	-	TRBJ1-1	-	TRBV7-3
CAWTRGELPNYGYTF	TGTGCCTGGACCCGAGGGGAACTTCCTAACTATGGCTACACCTTC	-	TRBJ1-2	-	TRBV30
CSVEEQGTQYF	TGCAGCGTTGAAGAGCAGGGGACCCAGTACTTC	large	TRBJ2-5	-	TRBV29-1
CASSYSSGSSYNEQFF	TGTGCTAGCAGCTACTCTAGCGGGAGCTCCTACAATGAGCAGTTCTTC	-	TRBJ2-1	TRBD2	TRBV7-7
CASSLLGPPQPQHF	TGTGCCAGCAGTTTATTAGGACCCCCGCAGCCCCAGCATTTT	-	TRBJ1-5	-	TRBV28
CASRQDSNTEAFF	TGTGCCAGTCGTCAGGATTCTAACACTGAAGCTTTCTTT	-	TRBJ1-1	-	TRBV19
CASSLVATVNTEAFF	TGTGCCAGCAGCTTGGTAGCGACAGTTAACACTGAAGCTTTCTTT	-	TRBJ1-1	-	TRBV5-4